The clone carrying this T cell receptor beta chain was counted between two and nine times. Its antigen is still unknown. This CDR3 spans 17 amino acids. In germline, CDR1 is LGHNA, CDR2 YNFKEQ. Trimming cost V 1 base and J 0 bases; bases outside gene matches: 8. Treatment indicated: approximately 11-day PBMC culture with coronavirus spike peptide pools or control peptides (ViraFEST assay). Gathering of the CD4+ T cells, from the unexposed donor, took place before the COVID-19 pandemic (2011-2018). With the Oncomine TCR Beta short-read assay, DNA from cultured CD4+ T cells was sequenced. It was cultured CD4+ T cells from which genomic DNA was extracted. TCRdb fed the PCR reads into MiXCR, producing one record per CDR3 protein. This table holds roughly 7,000 distinct CDR3 sequences, about 40% found once. The data originate from a study of vaccination and CD4 T cells after COVID-19. About the study: As their vaccination, participants received two doses of either BNT162b2 or mRNA-1273 vaccine.

The source material was CD4+ T cells from blood, cultured in vitro. The chain couples TRBV4-2 to TRBJ2-7, with 8 bases fitting TRBD1. This TCR came from a human donor in good health. The CDR3 protein is CASSQGLQGEVSYEQYF. In DNA form, the CDR3 reads TGTGCCAGCAGCCAAGGTCTACAGGGGGAAGTCTCCTACGAGCAGTACTTC.